The 14 T cell receptor beta chains presented below share a single source sample, sequenced in a study of graft-versus-host responses after intestinal transplantation. The data were produced by immunoSEQ multiplex PCR, yet TCRdb's version contains in-frame clones alone and is incomplete. The sample has some 14,000 clones, 35% to 40% seen once; the top ten hold around 15%. The study plated about 200,000 CFSE-labeled responders with about 200,000 irradiated, violet-dye-labeled stimulators. The material was alloreactive CD8+ T cells from a mixed lymphocyte reaction culture, obtained before intestinal transplant. The subset is: CFSE-low proliferating T cells sorted from roughly 6-day pre-transplant mixed lymphocyte reaction (GvH or HvG direction). The receptor set was obtained from a human patient who received an intestinal transplant.

The rearrangement links TRBV7-8 to TRBJ1-1; no clear D. This CDR3 is 15 amino acids long. Germline CDR1 is SGHVS and CDR2 is FQNEAQ. The V gene lost 3 bases and the J gene lost 0 bases, with 11 bases spanning the gap. Here the CDR3 DNA reads TGTGCCAGCAGCTTGTACGCGGGCGTGAACACTGAAGCTTTCTTT. Translating gives CASSLYAGVNTEAFF.

There are a few counts of this clone. The CDR3 spells CASSEWDSKYF. DNA for the CDR3: TGTGCCAGCAGTGAGTGGGACTCGAAGTACTTC. The genes are TRBV6-5 and TRBJ2-7; D perhaps matches TRBD2 (6 bases). CDR1 is MNHEY, CDR2 SVGAGI, per germline. V lost 5 bases to trimming and J lost 11 bases, with 13 bases between them. The CDR3 contains 11 residues.

Only a few counts were recorded for this clone. V and J are TRBV19 and TRBJ1-1; D is perhaps TRBD1 (5 bases). V was shortened by 4 bases and J by 6 bases, with 15 bases between the two germline ends. The CDR3 consists of 14 residues. Germline V gene data show CDR1 as LNHDA and CDR2 as SQIVND (reference sequence). The CDR3 DNA sequence: TGTGCCAGTAGTACTCAGGGCGGTGCGGCTGAAGCTTTCTTT. This encodes CASSTQGGAAEAFF.

This clone was observed a handful of times. The V and J genes are TRBV5-1 and TRBJ2-2; D perhaps matches TRBD2 (6 bases). Trimming pared 0 bases from V and 5 bases from J, leaving 8 bases between. CDR1 is SGHRS and CDR2 is YFSETQ in the germline V gene. The CDR3 totals 14 residues. The CDR3 DNA reads TGCGCCAGCAGCTTGGGAGGAGGGACCGGGGAGCTGTTTTTT. It codes for CASSLGGGTGELFF.

CDR3 region: CASSQDRGAYEQYF. DNA for the CDR3: TGCGCCAGCAGCCAAGACAGGGGAGCCTACGAGCAGTACTTC. The chain recombines TRBV4-1 with TRBJ2-7; a possible D gene is TRBD1 (6 bases). In germline, CDR1 is MGHRA, CDR2 YSYEKL. V lost 0 bases to trimming and J lost 2 bases, with 8 bases between them. This CDR3 contains 14 residues.

The table lists this clone with a few counts. One junction end does not reproduce the germline sequence, and a read error may be involved. The rearrangement links TRBV30 to TRBJ1-3, with D possibly being TRBD1 (5 bases). CDR1 and CDR2 from the germline V gene are GTSNPN and SVGIG (reference sequence). This CDR3 has 14 amino acids. CDR3: CASDPVGGTTPTSF. In DNA, the CDR3 is TGTGCCTCGGATCCGGTAGGAGGGACCACTCCAACCTCCTTT.

Only a few counts were recorded for this clone. The chain couples TRBV5-1 to TRBJ1-1; TRBD1 might be the D (6 bases). Germline-derived CDR1 and CDR2 are SGHRS and YFSETQ. This CDR3 is built from 14 residues. V was pared by 4 bases and J by 0 bases, with 10 bases between. The CDR3 DNA is TGCGCCAGCAGCCCGGGACATCTGAACACTGAAGCTTTCTTT. Translating gives CASSPGHLNTEAFF.

The rearrangement joins TRBV19 to TRBJ2-2; a possible D gene is TRBD2 (7 bases). Germline V gene sequence: CDR1 LNHDA, CDR2 SQIVND (reference sequence). The CDR3 is made up of 16 amino acids. The V end lost 3 bases, the J end lost 7 bases, and 18 bases lay between the germline ends. CDR3 coding DNA: TGTGCCAGTAGTATTACGGGGGGCCGATTCGGCGGGGAGCTGTTTTTT. Translated: CASSITGGRFGGELFF.

This rearrangement joins TRBV10-3 to TRBJ2-7, with TRBD2 matching 8 bases. Germline CDR1 ENHRY, CDR2 SYGVKD. CDR3 length: 15 residues. Trimming took 10 bases from V and 4 from J; bases not matched to a gene: 15. The CDR3 reads CAKLAGPDGGYEQYF. The CDR3 bases are TGTGCCAAGCTAGCGGGTCCAGACGGAGGGTACGAGCAGTACTTC.

The chain is built from TRBV7-9 and TRBJ2-5; perhaps TRBD2 as D (6 bases). The V gene lost 2 bases and the J gene lost 1 base, with 14 bases spanning the gap. Germline CDR1 is SEHNR and CDR2 is FQNEAQ (reference sequence). CDR3 length equals 16 residues. CDR3 amino acids: CASSLLAPGVQETQYF. The CDR3 coding sequence is TGTGCCAGCAGCTTACTCGCCCCGGGGGTCCAAGAGACCCAGTACTTC.

This clone rates as medium-sized. The genes are TRBV27 and TRBJ1-1; 9 nucleotides agree with TRBD1. V dropped 6 bases and J dropped 4; count of bases not matched to a gene: 6. The CDR3 sequence is 14 residues long. The germline CDR1 and CDR2 sequences are MNHEY and SMNVEV (reference sequence). The CDR3 bases are TGTGCCAGCAGCCTTACAGGGGGCGGCACTGAAGCTTTCTTT. Its translation is CASSLTGGGTEAFF.

This clone was seen more than once but under ten times. The chain recombines TRBV7-6 with TRBJ2-7; no clear D. This CDR3 has 13 residues. V was cut by 3 bases and J by 0 bases, with 6 bases left in between. Germline CDR1 reads SGHVS; CDR2 reads FNYEAQ. CDR3 coding DNA: TGTGCCAGCAGCTTTCATAGCTCCTACGAGCAGTACTTC. Amino acid sequence: CASSFHSSYEQYF. The complete variable domain, with remaining parts taken from reference TRBV7-6 and TRBJ2-7, reads GAGVSQSPRYKVTKRGQDVALRCDPISGHVSLYWYRQALGQGPEFLTYFNYEAQQDKSGLPNDRFSAERPEGSISTLTIQRTEQRDSAMYRCASSFHSSYEQYFGPGTRLTVT.

J is TRBJ1-6 and V is TRBV30; 7 positions agree with TRBD1. CDR1 and CDR2 (germline): GTSNPN, SVGIG (reference sequence). J gave up 8 bases and V 0 bases, and 1 base lay outside the gene matches. The CDR3 is made up of 13 amino acids. The CDR3 sequence: CAWSVRGHSPLHF. CDR3 coding DNA: TGTGCCTGGAGTGTAAGGGGGCATTCACCCCTCCACTTT.

This clone came up a few times. The chain recombines TRBV6-5 with TRBJ2-3; D uncertain. Per germline, CDR1 MNHEY and CDR2 SVGAGI. This CDR3 contains 14 residues. V was clipped by 2 bases and J by 2 bases, with 8 bases between them. In DNA, the CDR3 is TGTGCCAGCAGTTACGGGCACGCCACAGATACGCAGTATTTT. Translation: CASSYGHATDTQYF.